The 9 T cell receptor beta chains below come from one sample, sequenced in a study of T cells in women clearing cervical HPV infection. Assay used: immunoSEQ multiplex PCR; TCRdb lists only in-frame clones, some missing. The sample data list some 50,000 clones. What was sequenced was blood buffy coat. These receptors were collected from a woman aged 18 to 75 with a cervical HPV16 infection that either progressed to CIN3+ or cleared (not recorded which).

As for this clone: The sequence runs out 3 residues before the end of the CDR3; the remainder is reconstructed from the germline J gene. The gene calls are TRBV20-1 and TRBJ2-3, with 8 bases lining up with TRBD2. With V trimmed by 5 bases and J by 0 bases, 10 bases remained unmatched. CDR3 length: 16 residues. Looked up from germline, CDR1 is DFQATT and CDR2 is SNEGSKA (reference sequence). The covered CDR3 bases are TGCAGTGCTGCCCCTATGGCGGGGGGAAGCACAGATACG. Its translation is CSAAPMAGGSTDT. The entire CDR3 protein is CSAAPMAGGSTDTQYF.

CDR3 DNA (partial): TGTGCCAGCAGCTTCAGGGGGGGCAATCAGCCC. It yields the protein CASSFRGGNQP. The full CDR3 protein reads CASSFRGGNQPQHF. This chain links TRBV13 with TRBJ1-5; 7 bases are shared with TRBD1. The read ends 3 residues before the CDR3 terminus; that terminus is restored from the germline J gene. The CDR3 extends over 14 amino acids. The germline V gene has CDR1 PRHDT and CDR2 FYEKMQ (reference sequence). V dropped 3 bases and J dropped 2; count of bases not matched to a gene: 1.

With respect to this clone: The CDR3 extends 3 residues past the end of the read, so its final part is completed from the germline J gene. V gene TRBV5-8 combines with J gene TRBJ2-7; D remains unclear. Germline V CDR1 and CDR2: SGHTS, YDEGEE. The CDR3 contains 13 residues. V gave up 2 bases and J gave up 4 bases, with 10 bases separating them. The CDR3 bases that were read are TGTGCCAGCAGCTTAGTCGCTATTTACGAG. Translated: CASSLVAIYE. The whole CDR3 reads CASSLVAIYEQYF.

With regard to this clone: With the read ending 3 residues before the CDR3 end, the germline J gene is used to fill in that end. The chain is built from TRBV19 and TRBJ1-2; the D gene is possibly TRBD1 (6 bases). This CDR3 has 17 residues. From germline, CDR1 is LNHDA and CDR2 SQIVND (reference sequence). The sequenced CDR3 bases are TGTGCCAGTAATCCTAGCGGGGGGGCCGGGTCCTACAATGAC. This gives the protein CASNPSGGAGSYND. The whole CDR3 reads CASNPSGGAGSYNDYTF.

CDR3 DNA, as far as it was read: TGCAGTGCTAGTGATTGGCCCCAAGAGACG. Its translation: CSASDWPQET. The complete CDR3 reads CSASDWPQETQYF. The chain combines TRBV20-1 with TRBJ2-3; no clear D gene. The read ends 3 residues before the CDR3 terminus; that terminus is restored from the germline J gene. The CDR3 sequence is 13 residues long. The germline gives CDR1 DFQATT, CDR2 SNEGSKA (reference sequence).

Concerning this clone: The read terminates 3 residues ahead of where the CDR3 ends, so the germline J gene completes it. The J gene is TRBJ2-2, the V gene TRBV18; 7 bases agree with TRBD1. The V gene end was trimmed by 3 bases and the J gene end by 0 bases; junction bases not matched to a gene: 4. In germline, CDR1 is KGHSH, CDR2 LQKENI. The CDR3 contains 16 residues. The CDR3 sequence: CASSPLGTANTGELFF. CDR3 DNA, as far as it was read: TGTGCCAGCTCACCCCTGGGGACAGCGAACACCGGGGAG.

Notes on this clone: The sequence runs out 3 residues before the end of the CDR3; the remainder is reconstructed from the germline J gene. The chain recombines TRBV13 with TRBJ2-1; 11 bases are a match to TRBD2. The V and J ends lost 10 bases and 5 bases, in that order; junction bases with no gene match: 7. CDR3 length: 14 amino acids. Germline assignment: CDR1 PRHDT and CDR2 FYEKMQ (reference sequence). The part of the CDR3 DNA that was read is TGTGCCACCCAGGGGACTAGCGGAGACAATGAG. Its translation is CATQGTSGDNE. The whole CDR3 protein is CATQGTSGDNEQFF.

As regards this clone: The read stops 3 residues short of the end of the CDR3; the missing end is completed from the germline J gene. V usage is TRBV19 and J usage is TRBJ2-3; D possibly matches TRBD1 or TRBD2 (5 bases each). Germline V CDR1 and CDR2: LNHDA, SQIVND (reference sequence). The CDR3 runs to 14 residues. The CDR3 sequence is CASKGPRVSQPQYF. The DNA read from the CDR3 is TGTGCCAGTAAGGGGCCGAGGGTAAGTCAGCCG.

The sequenced part of the CDR3 DNA is TGTGCCAGTAGTCCCGGGACAACCCAAGAGACC. Its protein is CASSPGTTQET. The full CDR3 protein reads CASSPGTTQETQYF. The J gene is TRBJ2-5, the V gene TRBV19, with D possibly matching TRBD1 (6 bases). The observed sequence ends 3 residues before the CDR3 terminus, with the missing tail filled in from the germline J gene. Germline CDR1 reads LNHDA; CDR2 reads SQIVND (reference sequence). Trimming removed 5 bases at V and 1 base at J, with 11 bases between. This CDR3 has 14 residues.